These 11 T cell receptor beta chains came from one sample sequenced in a study of T-cell memory formation after mild COVID-19. From the 5' RACE reads, TCRdb called clonotypes with MiXCR, one entry per CDR3 protein. The sample has approximately 300,000 distinct CDR3 sequences, about a sixth seen once. Material for sequencing was PBMCs or a T cell subset sorted from them (not recorded which). The receptors derive from a man between 18 and 29 years old who had mild COVID-19 (a few samples of this study predate the infection). Cell type and time point are not known.

This rearrangement joins TRBV7-9 to TRBJ2-5; D remains ambiguous. Trimming cost V 5 bases and J 0 bases, with 19 bases left between them. The germline gives CDR1 SEHNR, CDR2 FQNEAQ (reference sequence). This CDR3 spans 17 amino acids. In DNA form, the CDR3 reads TGTGCCAGCAGCCGCGGCGTACGGACCCCGTACCAAGAGACCCAGTACTTC. Its translation is CASSRGVRTPYQETQYF. Variable domain in full (rest from reference TRBV7-9 and TRBJ2-5): DTGVSQNPRHKITKRGQNVTFRCDPISEHNRLYWYRQTLGQGPEFLTYFQNEAQLEKSRLLSDRFSAERPKGSFSTLEIQRTEQGDSAMYLCASSRGVRTPYQETQYFGPGTRLLVL.

The chain recombines TRBV3-1 with TRBJ1-2, with D unresolved. CDR1 is LGHDT and CDR2 is YNNKEL in the germline V gene (reference sequence). The CDR3 is made up of 13 amino acids. V shed 2 bases and J shed 5 bases, with 9 bases lying between them. CDR3 DNA sequence: TGTGCCAGCAGCCAATCGGAAGGTTATGGCTACACCTTC. This encodes CASSQSEGYGYTF.

The chain recombines TRBV2 with TRBJ1-5, with 9 bases aligning to TRBD1. The CDR3 is 13 amino acids. V was pared by 10 bases and J by 7 bases, with 8 bases of the junction left unmatched. Germline lookup yields CDR1 SNHLY and CDR2 FYNNEI. Here the CDR3 DNA reads TGTGCCACTGGCGGGACAGGGAACCAGCCCCAGCATTTT. This gives the protein CATGGTGNQPQHF.

This clonotype has more than one count but fewer than ten. The chain uses TRBV4-1 and TRBJ1-2; no reliable D call. The CDR3 sequence is 16 residues long. V was pared by 1 base and J by 4 bases, with 16 bases between. Germline loops: CDR1 MGHRA, CDR2 YSYEKL. The CDR3: CASSQVFWAGSYGYTF. Here the CDR3 DNA reads TGCGCCAGCAGCCAAGTGTTTTGGGCCGGGAGCTATGGCTACACCTTC.

This clonotype was observed a few times. The chain uses TRBV4-2 and TRBJ2-1; D is unresolved. From germline, CDR1 is LGHNA and CDR2 YNFKEQ. This CDR3 spans 12 amino acids. V was cut by 4 bases and J by 9 bases, with 10 bases left in between. The DNA of the CDR3 is TGTGCCAGCAGCCGCTTAGGGCGTGAGCAGTTCTTC. It translates to CASSRLGREQFF.

The rearrangement links TRBV29-1 to TRBJ1-1, with D possibly matching TRBD1 (5 bases). This CDR3 spans 13 amino acids. Germline V gene sequence: CDR1 SQVTM, CDR2 ANQGSEA. Trimming left V 2 bases short and J 7 bases short, with 14 bases between. The DNA of the CDR3 is TGCAGCGTTGAAAAAGCAGGGTCCGGTGAAGCTTTCTTT. Protein sequence: CSVEKAGSGEAFF. The full variable domain, its missing parts supplied by reference TRBV29-1 and TRBJ1-1, is SAVISQKPSRDICQRGTSLTIQCQVDSQVTMMFWYRQQPGQSLTLIATANQGSEATYESGFVIDKFPISRPNLTFSTLTVSNMSPEDSSIYLCSVEKAGSGEAFFGQGTRLTVV.

This clonotype appeared a few times. The chain is built from TRBV29-1 and TRBJ1-6, with 7 nucleotides matching TRBD1. The CDR3 loop spans 14 amino acids. Trimming removed 7 bases from V and 7 bases from J; junction bases left unmatched: 10. CDR1 SQVTM and CDR2 ANQGSEA come from the germline V gene. CDR3 protein: CSDLIRDRNSPLHF. The CDR3 region has the DNA TGCAGCGACCTAATCCGGGACAGAAATTCACCCCTCCACTTT.

This clonotype was detected many times. J is TRBJ2-2 and V is TRBV4-3; no reliable D call. Per the germline V gene, CDR1 is LGHNA and CDR2 is YSLEER. There are 16 residues in the CDR3. V was cut by 3 bases and J by 1 base, with 12 bases left in between. The CDR3 DNA sequence: TGCGCCAGCAGCCAGGGCCTCTTACTGAACACCGGGGAGCTGTTTTTT. Translating it yields CASSQGLLLNTGELFF.

This clonotype was counted only a few times. Germline is not matched at one junction end, which may reflect a read error. The rearrangement joins TRBV5-1 to TRBJ1-2; D is perhaps TRBD1 (5 bases). Germline CDR1 is SGHRS and CDR2 is YFSETQ. The CDR3 is 13 residues long. For the CDR3, the DNA is TGCGCCAGCAGCGGCGTCCCGGAGGGGAGGAAGGGTTTC. It is translated as CASSGVPEGRKGF.

The chain couples TRBV18 to TRBJ1-2, with TRBD1 matching 7 bases. Germline-derived CDR1 and CDR2 are KGHSH and LQKENI. The CDR3 contains 13 residues. V was pared by 6 bases and J by 7 bases, with 8 bases of the junction left unmatched. The DNA of the CDR3 is TGTGCCAGCTCGCCTGACGGGGACAGTGGCTACACCTTC. It specifies CASSPDGDSGYTF.

The chain couples TRBV11-2 to TRBJ2-1; D remains ambiguous. Germline V CDR1 and CDR2: SGHAT, FQNNGV. The CDR3 length is 12 residues. V shed 11 bases and J shed 5 bases, with 13 bases lying between them. CDR3 bases: TGTGCCTCCACCTTGAGGAACAATGAGCAGTTCTTC. Its protein product is CASTLRNNEQFF.